The TCR beta chain under discussion was sequenced for a study of blood T cells in healthy people across ages. Study-wide points: Getting older went along with TCR beta diversity per million T cells dropping roughly linearly.

V dropped 2 bases and J dropped 4 bases, with 15 bases sitting between them. The CDR3 extends over 15 amino acids. Germline values: CDR1 GTSNPN, CDR2 SVGIG (reference sequence). PBMCs numbering at least 6.5 million were isolated per sample. Extraction yielded at least 6 micrograms of total RNA per sample. A second PCR, run for roughly 7 to 12 cycles, used a sample-barcoded 5' primer plus a J-beta primer mix. A template-switch adaptor containing 12 random nucleotides labeled each cDNA molecule. MiXCR was run by TCRdb on the 5' RACE reads, yielding one entry per CDR3 protein. The sample lists 700,000 or so distinct CDR3 sequences; around 43% were seen once. With respect to this clonotype: What it recognizes is unknown.

This TCR was recovered from a man of 80 years or more in good health. Material for sequencing was blood. The rearrangement joins TRBV30 to TRBJ1-3; no reliable D call. In nucleotides, the CDR3 is TGTGCCTGGAGTAGAGGGAGGACGGCCGGAAACACCATATATTTT. It codes for CAWSRGRTAGNTIYF. Drawing the rest from reference TRBV30 and TRBJ1-3, the complete variable domain is SQTIHQWPATLVQPVGSPLSLECTVEGTSNPNLYWYRQAAGRGLQLLFYSVGIGQISSEVPQNLSASRPQDRQFILSSKKLLLSDSGFYLCAWSRGRTAGNTIYFGEGSWLTVV.